The sequence of this T cell receptor beta chain was determined in a study of identical twins. Trimming took 2 bases from V and 9 from J; bases not matched to a gene: 9. The CDR3 length is 15 residues. Template switching introduced a universal primer site, and the cDNA bore unique molecular identifiers. Using its own MiXCR run on the 5' RACE reads, TCRdb lists one record per CDR3 protein. The table has roughly 720,000 distinct CDR3 sequences, 15% to 20% seen once. These data also formed part of another study, on T cells expressing NK-cell markers.

The specimen sequenced was PBMCs. The chain couples TRBV12-3 or TRBV12-4 to TRBJ2-1, with 8 nucleotides matching TRBD2. This sequence was found in a young woman in good health. The CDR3 sequence is CASSLSRGALGEQFF. CDR3 bases: TGTGCCAGCAGTTTATCGCGGGGGGCACTAGGTGAGCAGTTCTTC.